The rows below give T cell receptor beta chains drawn from one sample of a study of somatic mutations in cytotoxic T cells in rheumatoid arthritis. Assay: immunoSEQ multiplex PCR; the TCRdb copy retains only in-frame clones and omits some. Among just over 30,000 clones listed, 80% to 85% were seen once. The material sequenced was CD8+ T cells sorted from blood. The receptor source for this set is an adult with rheumatoid arthritis. The CDR3 runs from the conserved cysteine through the conserved F or W. D genes are given only for firm matches. The listing skips clone size in some rows; elsewhere it reads once, few, many or a size class.

CDR3aa: CASSQEGMGWQTQYF
CDR3nt: TGCGCCAGCAGCCAAGAAGGGATGGGCTGGCAGACCCAGTACTTC
d_gene: -
v_gene: TRBV4-1
j_gene: TRBJ2-5
abundance: -

CDR3aa: CATSRYTGNTIYF
CDR3nt: TGTGCCACCAGCAGATACACTGGAAACACCATATATTTT
d_gene: -
v_gene: TRBV15
j_gene: TRBJ1-3
abundance: -

CDR3aa: CASSQDDRGGTEAFF
CDR3nt: TGCGCCAGCAGCCAAGATGACAGGGGTGGGACTGAAGCTTTCTTT
d_gene: TRBD1
v_gene: TRBV4-1
j_gene: TRBJ1-1
abundance: -

CDR3aa: CASSPRQGNTGELFF
CDR3nt: TGTGCCAGCAGCCCAAGACAGGGGAACACCGGGGAGCTGTTTTTT
d_gene: TRBD1
v_gene: TRBV11-3
j_gene: TRBJ2-2
abundance: -

CDR3aa: CSVEGGGVGYTF
CDR3nt: TGCAGCGTTGAAGGAGGGGGAGTTGGCTACACCTTC
d_gene: -
v_gene: TRBV29-1
j_gene: TRBJ1-2
abundance: -

CDR3aa: CASSWDAGGTSAGELFF
CDR3nt: TGTGCCAGCAGCTGGGACGCGGGCGGGACTAGTGCCGGGGAGCTGTTTTTT
d_gene: TRBD2
v_gene: TRBV5-6
j_gene: TRBJ2-2
abundance: few

CDR3aa: CASSPTSGGAQITDTQYF
CDR3nt: TGTGCCAGCAGTCCCACTAGCGGGGGGGCCCAAATCACAGATACGCAGTATTTT
d_gene: TRBD2
v_gene: TRBV28
j_gene: TRBJ2-3
abundance: -

CDR3aa: CASSLGSANTEAFF
CDR3nt: TGTGCCAGCAGTTTAGGATCCGCGAACACTGAAGCTTTCTTT
d_gene: -
v_gene: TRBV27
j_gene: TRBJ1-1
abundance: once

CDR3aa: CASSPTEAYEQYF
CDR3nt: TGTGCCAGCAGTCCGACAGAGGCCTACGAGCAGTACTTC
d_gene: -
v_gene: TRBV7-9
j_gene: TRBJ2-7
abundance: -

CDR3aa: CASRGPGGFYGYTF
CDR3nt: TGTGCCAGCAGAGGTCCAGGGGGCTTCTATGGCTACACCTTC
d_gene: TRBD1
v_gene: TRBV9
j_gene: TRBJ1-2
abundance: -

CDR3aa: CSVTGTVSYEQYF
CDR3nt: TGCAGCGTAACCGGGACAGTCTCCTACGAGCAGTACTTC
d_gene: TRBD1
v_gene: TRBV29-1
j_gene: TRBJ2-7
abundance: -

CDR3aa: CASSLRLAGNEQFF
CDR3nt: TGTGCCAGCAGTTTACGGCTAGCGGGCAATGAGCAGTTCTTC
d_gene: TRBD2
v_gene: TRBV27
j_gene: TRBJ2-1
abundance: -

CDR3aa: CASSTTGSNTEAFF
CDR3nt: TGCGCCAGCAGTACGACAGGGTCGAACACTGAAGCTTTCTTT
d_gene: TRBD1
v_gene: TRBV10-2
j_gene: TRBJ1-1
abundance: -

CDR3aa: CASSLDRDTDQPQHF
CDR3nt: TGTGCCAGCAGCTTAGATCGCGACACGGATCAGCCCCAGCATTTT
d_gene: -
v_gene: TRBV11-2
j_gene: TRBJ1-5
abundance: once